The rows below give T cell receptor beta chains drawn from one sample of a study of early T cells in non-severe SARS-CoV-2 infection. TCRdb called the 5' RACE reads again in MiXCR, with one record for every CDR3 protein. The repertoire holds tens of thousands of distinct CDR3 sequences, with under 15% as singletons. The sequenced sample consisted of whole blood. The receptors shown here come from an adult who was a healthcare worker with PCR-confirmed SARS-CoV-2 infection or an uninfected control (not recorded which). Both conserved end residues are part of each CDR3. D genes are given only for firm matches. Clone size is not always given. Where it is, it says once, few, many or a class for expanded clones.

D gene: .
J gene: TRBJ2-7
CDR3 length: 14
V gene: TRBV20-1
clone size: .
CDR3 protein: CSAEDDLSSYEQYF
CDR3 DNA: TGCAGTGCCGAAGACGATCTAAGCTCCTACGAGCAGTACTTC

D gene: .
J gene: TRBJ2-3
CDR3 length: 14
V gene: TRBV6-5
clone size: .
CDR3 protein: CASSYKQGTDTQYF
CDR3 DNA: TGTGCCAGCAGTTACAAACAGGGCACAGATACGCAGTATTTT

D gene: TRBD1
J gene: TRBJ1-1
CDR3 length: 15
V gene: TRBV30
clone size: few
CDR3 protein: CAWSKTGQVFREAFF
CDR3 DNA: TGTGCCTGGAGTAAGACGGGACAGGTTTTTAGGGAAGCTTTCTTT

D gene: .
J gene: TRBJ1-1
CDR3 length: 14
V gene: TRBV5-1
clone size: few
CDR3 protein: CASSLDSGDAEAFF
CDR3 DNA: TGCGCCAGCAGCTTGGACTCGGGGGACGCTGAAGCTTTCTTT

D gene: TRBD1
J gene: TRBJ2-1
CDR3 length: 14
V gene: TRBV12-3/TRBV12-4
clone size: .
CDR3 protein: CASSNRQGITEQFF
CDR3 DNA: TGTGCCAGCAGTAATAGACAGGGGATTACTGAGCAGTTCTTC

D gene: .
J gene: TRBJ2-5
CDR3 length: 13
V gene: TRBV5-1
clone size: many
CDR3 protein: CASSQADRETQYF
CDR3 DNA: TGCGCCAGCAGCCAGGCGGACAGAGAGACCCAGTACTTC

D gene: .
J gene: TRBJ2-1
CDR3 length: 16
V gene: TRBV5-5
clone size: few
CDR3 protein: CASSPRRGSLPDEQFF
CDR3 DNA: TGTGCCAGCAGCCCCCGGCGGGGAAGTCTCCCCGATGAGCAGTTCTTC

D gene: TRBD1
J gene: TRBJ1-2
CDR3 length: 13
V gene: TRBV19
clone size: .
CDR3 protein: CASSPTGDYGYTF
CDR3 DNA: TGTGCCAGTAGTCCGACAGGGGACTATGGCTACACCTTC

D gene: TRBD1
J gene: TRBJ2-7
CDR3 length: 12
V gene: TRBV6-5
clone size: .
CDR3 protein: CASRPQGAEQYF
CDR3 DNA: TGTGCCAGCAGACCACAGGGGGCTGAGCAGTACTTC

D gene: .
J gene: TRBJ1-5
CDR3 length: 14
V gene: TRBV12-3/TRBV12-4
clone size: few
CDR3 protein: CASSAGETNQPQHF
CDR3 DNA: TGTGCCAGCAGTGCAGGGGAAACGAATCAGCCCCAGCATTTT

D gene: TRBD1
J gene: TRBJ2-1
CDR3 length: 14
V gene: TRBV29-1
clone size: .
CDR3 protein: CSVLEAGGYNEQFF
CDR3 DNA: TGCAGCGTTCTTGAGGCAGGGGGCTACAATGAGCAGTTCTTC

D gene: .
J gene: TRBJ1-2
CDR3 length: 11
V gene: TRBV20-1
clone size: few
CDR3 protein: CSALLDYGYTF
CDR3 DNA: TGCAGTGCTCTCCTAGACTACGGCTACACCTTC

D gene: .
J gene: TRBJ2-1
CDR3 length: 16
V gene: TRBV28
clone size: many
CDR3 protein: CASRAGGGVGWNEQFF
CDR3 DNA: TGTGCCAGCAGAGCTGGGGGAGGAGTGGGGTGGAATGAGCAGTTCTTC

D gene: .
J gene: TRBJ2-5
CDR3 length: 13
V gene: TRBV7-9
clone size: many
CDR3 protein: CASNKDTAETQYF
CDR3 DNA: TGTGCCAGCAATAAAGACACCGCGGAGACCCAGTACTTC

D gene: .
J gene: TRBJ2-3
CDR3 length: 14
V gene: TRBV20-1
clone size: many
CDR3 protein: CSAPQGGFTDTQYF
CDR3 DNA: TGCAGTGCTCCTCAGGGAGGTTTCACAGATACGCAGTATTTT

D gene: .
J gene: TRBJ2-7
CDR3 length: 15
V gene: TRBV3-1
clone size: few
CDR3 protein: CASSQGRGPGYEQYF
CDR3 DNA: TGTGCCAGCAGCCAAGGAAGAGGCCCCGGCTACGAGCAGTACTTC

D gene: TRBD2
J gene: TRBJ2-3
CDR3 length: 17
V gene: TRBV4-2
clone size: .
CDR3 protein: CASSQSTSGPSTDTQYF
CDR3 DNA: TGTGCCAGCAGCCAAAGTACTAGCGGGCCTAGCACAGATACGCAGTATTTT

D gene: TRBD2
J gene: TRBJ2-7
CDR3 length: 12
V gene: TRBV28
clone size: many
CDR3 protein: CASSAQPGTILF
CDR3 DNA: TGTGCCAGCAGTGCACAGCCCGGGACTATATTATTC

D gene: .
J gene: TRBJ2-5
CDR3 length: 13
V gene: TRBV28
clone size: few
CDR3 protein: CASRPGTPETQYF
CDR3 DNA: TGTGCCAGCAGACCCGGGACCCCAGAGACCCAGTACTTC

D gene: TRBD1
J gene: TRBJ2-7
CDR3 length: 12
V gene: TRBV28
clone size: .
CDR3 protein: CASSPDRDEQYF
CDR3 DNA: TGTGCCAGCAGCCCGGACAGGGACGAGCAGTACTTC

D gene: .
J gene: TRBJ1-2
CDR3 length: 13
V gene: TRBV12-3/TRBV12-4
clone size: many
CDR3 protein: CASNRVGAYGYTF
CDR3 DNA: TGTGCCAGCAATAGGGTAGGGGCCTATGGCTACACCTTC

D gene: TRBD2
J gene: TRBJ2-1
CDR3 length: 15
V gene: TRBV7-2
clone size: many
CDR3 protein: CASSLGTSGGVEQFF
CDR3 DNA: TGTGCCAGCAGCCTTGGGACTAGCGGGGGAGTTGAGCAGTTCTTC

D gene: .
J gene: TRBJ1-4
CDR3 length: 12
V gene: TRBV12-3/TRBV12-4
clone size: .
CDR3 protein: CASSFLPEKLFF
CDR3 DNA: TGTGCCAGCAGTTTTTTACCTGAAAAACTGTTTTTT

D gene: .
J gene: TRBJ2-7
CDR3 length: 14
V gene: TRBV6-5
clone size: few
CDR3 protein: CASQTGINTYEQYF
CDR3 DNA: TGTGCCAGCCAGACCGGGATTAACACCTACGAGCAGTACTTC

D gene: .
J gene: TRBJ1-2
CDR3 length: 12
V gene: TRBV18
clone size: .
CDR3 protein: CASSPWDGGYTF
CDR3 DNA: TGTGCCAGCTCACCATGGGATGGAGGCTACACCTTC

D gene: .
J gene: TRBJ2-6
CDR3 length: 14
V gene: TRBV29-1
clone size: many
CDR3 protein: CSVESYRGANVLTF
CDR3 DNA: TGCAGCGTTGAAAGCTACCGAGGGGCCAACGTCCTGACTTTC

D gene: .
J gene: TRBJ1-1
CDR3 length: 13
V gene: TRBV12-5
clone size: .
CDR3 protein: CASGSDRNTEAFF
CDR3 DNA: TGTGCTAGTGGGTCAGACAGGAACACTGAAGCTTTCTTT

D gene: .
J gene: TRBJ2-3
CDR3 length: 14
V gene: TRBV9
clone size: many
CDR3 protein: CASSVFEGTDTQYF
CDR3 DNA: TGTGCCAGCAGCGTATTTGAGGGCACAGATACGCAGTATTTT

D gene: .
J gene: TRBJ1-2
CDR3 length: 16
V gene: TRBV6-2/TRBV6-3
clone size: .
CDR3 protein: CASSYDTGPQNYGYTF
CDR3 DNA: TGTGCCAGCAGCTACGACACAGGCCCTCAAAACTATGGCTACACCTTC

D gene: TRBD2
J gene: TRBJ2-1
CDR3 length: 14
V gene: TRBV27
clone size: few
CDR3 protein: CASSGGLAGSEQFF
CDR3 DNA: TGTGCCAGCAGTGGAGGGCTAGCGGGTTCTGAGCAGTTCTTC

D gene: TRBD1
J gene: TRBJ1-5
CDR3 length: 15
V gene: TRBV27
clone size: once
CDR3 protein: CASSSPGQSNQPQHF
CDR3 DNA: TGTGCCAGCAGCTCCCCGGGACAGAGCAATCAGCCCCAGCATTTT

D gene: TRBD2
J gene: TRBJ2-7
CDR3 length: 15
V gene: TRBV20-1
clone size: many
CDR3 protein: CSATGTSGRAYEQYF
CDR3 DNA: TGCAGTGCAACCGGGACTAGCGGGAGAGCCTACGAGCAGTACTTC

D gene: .
J gene: TRBJ2-2
CDR3 length: 16
V gene: TRBV27
clone size: many
CDR3 protein: CASSFRQSTNTGELFF
CDR3 DNA: TGTGCCAGCAGTTTTAGGCAGAGTACGAACACCGGGGAGCTGTTTTTT

D gene: .
J gene: TRBJ2-2
CDR3 length: 14
V gene: TRBV7-9
clone size: .
CDR3 protein: CASSPRDRVGELFF
CDR3 DNA: TGTGCCAGCAGCCCCAGGGACCGGGTCGGGGAGCTGTTTTTT

D gene: .
J gene: TRBJ2-3
CDR3 length: 17
V gene: TRBV11-2
clone size: .
CDR3 protein: CASSLTTSSGSTDTQYF
CDR3 DNA: TGTGCCAGCAGCCTTACCACGAGCAGCGGGAGCACAGATACGCAGTATTTT

D gene: .
J gene: TRBJ1-2
CDR3 length: 12
V gene: TRBV30
clone size: many
CDR3 protein: CAWSVQNYGYTF
CDR3 DNA: TGTGCCTGGAGTGTACAAAACTATGGCTACACCTTC

D gene: .
J gene: TRBJ2-2
CDR3 length: 11
V gene: TRBV20-1
clone size: many
CDR3 protein: CSAENTGELFF
CDR3 DNA: TGCAGTGCTGAGAACACCGGGGAGCTGTTTTTT

D gene: .
J gene: TRBJ1-6
CDR3 length: 15
V gene: TRBV6-5
clone size: many
CDR3 protein: CASSYSGQGNSPLHF
CDR3 DNA: TGTGCCAGCAGTTACTCGGGGCAGGGGAATTCACCCCTCCACTTT

D gene: .
J gene: TRBJ2-7
CDR3 length: 14
V gene: TRBV20-1
clone size: few
CDR3 protein: CSAKWQGVSYEQYF
CDR3 DNA: TGCAGTGCTAAGTGGCAGGGAGTATCCTACGAGCAGTACTTC

D gene: .
J gene: TRBJ2-7
CDR3 length: 14
V gene: TRBV2
clone size: many
CDR3 protein: CASSVETLGYEQYF
CDR3 DNA: TGTGCCAGCAGTGTTGAAACACTTGGCTACGAGCAGTACTTC

D gene: .
J gene: TRBJ2-3
CDR3 length: 11
V gene: TRBV20-1
clone size: many
CDR3 protein: CSAGPPDTQYF
CDR3 DNA: TGCAGTGCTGGACCGCCCGATACGCAGTATTTT

D gene: .
J gene: TRBJ1-2
CDR3 length: 14
V gene: TRBV12-3/TRBV12-4
clone size: many
CDR3 protein: CASTLEGLGYGYTF
CDR3 DNA: TGTGCCAGCACCTTGGAAGGTTTGGGCTATGGCTACACCTTC

D gene: .
J gene: TRBJ2-3
CDR3 length: 17
V gene: TRBV14
clone size: many
CDR3 protein: CASSQDGPGFSTDTQYF
CDR3 DNA: TGTGCCAGCAGCCAAGATGGGCCGGGGTTTAGCACAGATACGCAGTATTTT

D gene: TRBD2
J gene: TRBJ2-1
CDR3 length: 15
V gene: TRBV7-3
clone size: many
CDR3 protein: CASSLQGSGSNEQFF
CDR3 DNA: TGTGCCAGCAGCTTACAGGGTAGCGGGTCCAATGAGCAGTTCTTC

D gene: .
J gene: TRBJ1-2
CDR3 length: 8
V gene: TRBV12-3/TRBV12-4
clone size: .
CDR3 protein: CASSPYTF
CDR3 DNA: TGTGCCAGCAGTCCCTACACCTTC

D gene: .
J gene: TRBJ2-5
CDR3 length: 15
V gene: TRBV29-1
clone size: .
CDR3 protein: CSVPRGAALQETQYF
CDR3 DNA: TGCAGCGTCCCCCGCGGGGCAGCCCTTCAAGAGACCCAGTACTTC

D gene: .
J gene: TRBJ1-5
CDR3 length: 13
V gene: TRBV20-1
clone size: many
CDR3 protein: CSARDGGGQPQHF
CDR3 DNA: TGCAGTGCTAGAGATGGGGGTGGGCAGCCCCAGCATTTT